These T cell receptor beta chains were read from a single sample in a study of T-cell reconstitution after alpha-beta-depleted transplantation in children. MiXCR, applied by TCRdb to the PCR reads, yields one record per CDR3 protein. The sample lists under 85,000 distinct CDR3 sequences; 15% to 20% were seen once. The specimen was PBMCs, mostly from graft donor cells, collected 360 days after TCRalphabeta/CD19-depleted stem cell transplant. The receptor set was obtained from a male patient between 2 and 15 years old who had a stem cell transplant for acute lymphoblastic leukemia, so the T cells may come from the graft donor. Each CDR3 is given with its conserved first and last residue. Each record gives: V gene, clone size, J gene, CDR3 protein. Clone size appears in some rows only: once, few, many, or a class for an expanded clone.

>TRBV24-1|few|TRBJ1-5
CATSDSKPNQPQHF
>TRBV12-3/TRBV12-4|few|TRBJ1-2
CASSLFQPGPYGYTF
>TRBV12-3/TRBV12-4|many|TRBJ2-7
CASSTRPPRSYEQYF
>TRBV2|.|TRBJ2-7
CASRRTSGGNEQYF
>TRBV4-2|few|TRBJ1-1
CASSQPGGGAGTEAFF
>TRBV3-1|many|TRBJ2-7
CASSNDRGLYEQYF
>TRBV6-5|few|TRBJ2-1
CASSSSGLAGGPYNEQFF
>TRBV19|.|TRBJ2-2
CASSIKLAGGTGELFF
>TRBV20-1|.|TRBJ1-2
CSARDADYGYTF
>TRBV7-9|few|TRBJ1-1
CASSSTGVTEAFF
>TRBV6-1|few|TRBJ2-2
CASRPGTGGTGELFF
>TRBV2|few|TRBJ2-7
CASSEAYEQYF
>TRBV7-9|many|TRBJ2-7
CASSLGTGSYEQYF
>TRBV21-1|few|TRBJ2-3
CASSERYVASSLHYCTDTQYF
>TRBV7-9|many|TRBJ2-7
CASSLRQGAQKEQYF
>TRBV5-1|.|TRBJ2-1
CASSNLTSYNEQFF
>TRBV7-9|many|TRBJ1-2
CASSDGAGRRNYGYTF
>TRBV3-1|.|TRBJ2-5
CASSQSSFSAIGTQYF
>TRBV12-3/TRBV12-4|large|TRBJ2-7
CASRQGQGAYEQYF
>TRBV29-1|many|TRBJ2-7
CSVEEELAGGPGFFYEQYF
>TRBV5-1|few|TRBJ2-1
CASSPGTGEGEQFF
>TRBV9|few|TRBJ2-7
CASSVDVGLAPYEQYF
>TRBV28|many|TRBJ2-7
CASSFGGRVEQYF
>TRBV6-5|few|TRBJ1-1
CASSYQANTEAFF
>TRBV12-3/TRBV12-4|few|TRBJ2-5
CASSSVLAGVGTQYF
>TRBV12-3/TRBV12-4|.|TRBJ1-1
CASSLQWNTEAFF
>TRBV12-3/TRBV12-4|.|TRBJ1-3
CASSLRDSAISGNTIYF
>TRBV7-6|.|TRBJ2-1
CASSLVPLAGGPDEQFF
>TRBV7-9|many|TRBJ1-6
CASSLNSQGAKIPLHF
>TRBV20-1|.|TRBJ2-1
CSANGAVYNEQFF
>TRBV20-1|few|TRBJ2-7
CSAADRGYEQYF
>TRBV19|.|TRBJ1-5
CASRFRLDQPQHF
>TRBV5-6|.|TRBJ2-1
CASSLVFSGDNNEQFF
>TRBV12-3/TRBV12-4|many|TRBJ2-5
CASSPLTSGGEETQYF
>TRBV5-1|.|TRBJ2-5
CASSLRGRYQETQYF
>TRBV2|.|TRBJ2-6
CASSENEGRSSGANVLTF
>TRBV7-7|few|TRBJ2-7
CASPPRQGTYEQYF
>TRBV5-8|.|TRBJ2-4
CATGRLLARNIQYF
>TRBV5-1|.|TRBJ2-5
CASSPGLKETQYF
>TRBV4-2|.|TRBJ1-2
CASSQDRGPGYGYTF
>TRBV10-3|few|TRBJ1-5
CAIGRGEGQPQHF
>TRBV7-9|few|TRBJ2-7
CASSSNQAQYF
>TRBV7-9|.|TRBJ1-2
CASSFGQFGYTF
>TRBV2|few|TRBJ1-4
CASSDRKNWNEKLFF
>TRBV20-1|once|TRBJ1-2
CCARSPAPRANYGYTF
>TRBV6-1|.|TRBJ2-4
CATESHGSGKNIQYF
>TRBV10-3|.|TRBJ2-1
CAMGKASNGEQFF
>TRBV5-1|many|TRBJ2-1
CASSLLKYEQFF
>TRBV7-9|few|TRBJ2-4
CASSTSGGLAGQNIQYF
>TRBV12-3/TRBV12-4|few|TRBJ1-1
CASSGQMNTEAFF
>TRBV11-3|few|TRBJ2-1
CASSSGVDYNEQFF
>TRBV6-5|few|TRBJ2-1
CAIGAYNEQFF
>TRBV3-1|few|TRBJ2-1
CASSQLAGVNEQFF
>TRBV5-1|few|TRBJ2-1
CASSFGREWINEQFF
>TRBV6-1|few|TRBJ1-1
CASRTAGYVNTEAFF